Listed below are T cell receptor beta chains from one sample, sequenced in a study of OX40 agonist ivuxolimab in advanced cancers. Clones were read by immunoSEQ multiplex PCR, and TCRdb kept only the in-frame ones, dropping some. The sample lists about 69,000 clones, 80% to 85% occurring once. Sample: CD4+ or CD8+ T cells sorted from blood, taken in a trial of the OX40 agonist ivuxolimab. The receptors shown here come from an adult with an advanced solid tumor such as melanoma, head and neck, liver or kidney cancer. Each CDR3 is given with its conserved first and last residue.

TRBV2	CASSEQDRGYSPLHF
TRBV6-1	CASTGTVSGNTIYF
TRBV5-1	CASSLVPDQPQHF
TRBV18	CASSQYQETQYF
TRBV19	CASSMFGMGTEKLFF
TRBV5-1	CASSFSGARDTQYF
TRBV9	CASSQGAGTGPYEQYF
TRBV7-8	CASSLLSGRLGSYGYTF
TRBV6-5	CASSYDTSGNNEQFF
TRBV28	CASTRNNEQFF
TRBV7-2	CASSPPWNTGELFF